Each of the 5 T cell receptor beta chains below was sequenced from the same sample in a study of identical twins. Using its own MiXCR run on the 5' RACE reads, TCRdb lists one record per CDR3 protein. The sample lists under 900,000 distinct CDR3 sequences; approximately 13% were seen once. This sample was also put to use in a study of yellow fever vaccine responses in identical twins.

Material: PBMCs. The receptors were gathered from a woman under 30 in good health.

In its sample, this clonotype was seen once. Germline and junction disagree at one end, which may indicate a read error. The V call is TRBV20-1, the J call TRBJ2-7, with 7 nucleotides matching TRBD1. Germline V CDR1 and CDR2: DFQATT, SNEGSKA (reference sequence). This CDR3 has 16 residues. The CDR3 DNA is TGCTGTGCTAGAAGGGACAGCGTGAATTCCCCCTACGAGCAGTACTTC. This gives the protein CCARRDSVNSPYEQYF.

This clonotype showed up just a few times. V and J are TRBV20-1 and TRBJ2-3, with 8 bases aligning to TRBD2. The V and J ends lost 2 bases and 2 bases, in that order; junction bases with no gene match: 6. The CDR3 is 15 residues long. CDR1 and CDR2 from the germline V gene are DFQATT and SNEGSKA (reference sequence). CDR3 bases: TGCAGTGCTAGACGGGGGGGCCCGGCCACAGATACGCAGTATTTT. The encoded protein is CSARRGGPATDTQYF.

The genes are TRBV2 and TRBJ1-2; 8 nucleotides match TRBD1. Trimming cost V 1 base and J 5 bases; bases outside gene matches: 6. This CDR3 region has 15 residues. The germline V gene encodes CDR1 SNHLY and CDR2 FYNNEI. The CDR3 loop is CASSEGTGPPYGYTF. CDR3 DNA sequence: TGTGCCAGCAGTGAAGGGACAGGGCCTCCTTATGGCTACACCTTC.

This clonotype was found a few times. The rearrangement uses TRBV20-1 and TRBJ1-1; no firm D call. This CDR3 is 14 amino acids long. V was clipped by 6 bases and J by 2 bases, with 16 bases between them. Germline assignment: CDR1 DFQATT and CDR2 SNEGSKA (reference sequence). The CDR3 DNA reads as TGCAGTGCCGTACCGACGGGGAAAAACACTGAAGCTTTCTTT. Its protein is CSAVPTGKNTEAFF.

This clonotype was detected only a few times. This chain's CDR3 is CASSQEALPGVGANVLTF. In DNA, the CDR3 is TGTGCCAGCAGCCAAGAAGCCCTCCCGGGAGTTGGGGCCAACGTCCTGACTTTC. The chain links TRBV3-1 to TRBJ2-6; maybe TRBD2 (6 bases). This CDR3 spans 18 amino acids. The germline V gene encodes CDR1 LGHDT and CDR2 YNNKEL (reference sequence). V was shortened by 0 bases and J by 3 bases, with 15 bases between the two germline ends.